The entry below describes one T cell receptor (beta chain). CDR1 and CDR2 (germline): SGHRS, YFSETQ. This CDR3 is 14 amino acids long. V lost 1 base to trimming and J lost 2 bases, with 9 bases between them. This sample is drawn from a study of blood T cell repertoires in COVID-19. Study summary: The samples span acute and convalescent COVID-19 from the United States, Italy and Spain.

Patients at the Seattle site were enrolled during active infection and followed longitudinally. Clones were read by immunoSEQ multiplex PCR, and TCRdb kept only the in-frame ones, dropping some. This sample has roughly 200,000 clones; approximately 80% occur once, and the top ten carry over 6.5%. Sequencing was performed on peripheral blood. The TCR originated in a woman older than 75 with COVID-19, enrolled during active disease. The genes are TRBV5-1 and TRBJ2-5; D unclear. CDR3 sequence (DNA): TGCGCCAGCAGCTTGAGTAGCTTGCAAGAGACCCAGTACTTC. Translated: CASSLSSLQETQYF.